A single sample is the source of the 4 T cell receptor beta chains below, sequenced in a study of T cell clones after liver transplantation. Repertoires were generated with immunoSEQ multiplex PCR, while TCRdb's copy carries only in-frame clones and drops some. The table includes tens of thousands of clones, around 84% detected once. The source material was CD4+ T cells from blood, sampled roughly 50 months after liver transplant. The receptors here all came from a human patient who received a liver transplant. The graft donor may account for some of the T cells.

The gene calls are TRBV2 and TRBJ1-5; the D gene is possibly TRBD1 (6 bases). Germline assignment: CDR1 SNHLY and CDR2 FYNNEI. Trimming shortened V by 9 bases and J by 6 bases, and 18 bases separated the two germline ends. The CDR3 has 14 amino acids. DNA for the CDR3: TGTGCCAGTTCGCTCCAGGGGAAGGGTCAGCCCCAGCATTTT. It specifies CASSLQGKGQPQHF.

The V gene is TRBV9, the J gene TRBJ1-3; D unresolved. V was pared by 0 bases and J by 0 bases, with 13 bases between. The CDR3 runs to 17 residues. The germline gives CDR1 SGDLS, CDR2 YYNGEE. CDR3 in DNA: TGTGCCAGCAGCGTAGGCGGCAGGTCTAGCTCTGGAAACACCATATATTTT. This codes for CASSVGGRSSSGNTIYF.

This clone was found a few times. A much larger clone lies a single base off, so this may be a read error. The sample carries other DNA sequences with the same CDR3. J is TRBJ2-7 and V is TRBV5-1; TRBD1 aligns across 7 bases. Germline values: CDR1 SGHRS, CDR2 YFSETQ. Trimming at V came to 0 bases and at J to 2 bases, leaving 2 bases not matched to a gene. CDR3 length equals 14 residues. In DNA, the CDR3 is TGCGCCAGCAGCTTGGGCCAGGGGGCCTACGAGCAGTACTTC. Translated, it gives CASSLGQGAYEQYF. Filled out from reference TRBV5-1 and TRBJ2-7, the complete variable domain reads KAGVTQTPRYLIKTRGQQVTLSCSPISGHRSVSWYQQTPGQGLQFLFEYFSETQRNKGNFPGRFSGRQFSNSRSEMNVSTLELGDSALYLCASSLGQGAYEQYFGPGTRLTVT.

The rearrangement joins TRBV18 to TRBJ2-7; D could derive from TRBD1 or TRBD2 (6 bases each). Germline CDR1 KGHSH, CDR2 LQKENI. The CDR3 totals 20 residues. Trimming cost V 1 base and J 6 bases, with 31 bases left between them. CDR3 coding DNA: TGTGCCAGCTCACCACGGGCCGGGACACCCGCCAGTGGCGGGGCGGGCGAGCAGTACTTC. Protein: CASSPRAGTPASGGAGEQYF. Full variable domain (rest looked up from reference TRBV18 and TRBJ2-7): NAGVMQNPRHLVRRRGQEARLRCSPMKGHSHVYWYRQLPEEGLKFMVYLQKENIIDESGMPKERFSAEFPKEGPSILRIQQVVRGDSAAYFCASSPRAGTPASGGAGEQYFGPGTRLTVT.